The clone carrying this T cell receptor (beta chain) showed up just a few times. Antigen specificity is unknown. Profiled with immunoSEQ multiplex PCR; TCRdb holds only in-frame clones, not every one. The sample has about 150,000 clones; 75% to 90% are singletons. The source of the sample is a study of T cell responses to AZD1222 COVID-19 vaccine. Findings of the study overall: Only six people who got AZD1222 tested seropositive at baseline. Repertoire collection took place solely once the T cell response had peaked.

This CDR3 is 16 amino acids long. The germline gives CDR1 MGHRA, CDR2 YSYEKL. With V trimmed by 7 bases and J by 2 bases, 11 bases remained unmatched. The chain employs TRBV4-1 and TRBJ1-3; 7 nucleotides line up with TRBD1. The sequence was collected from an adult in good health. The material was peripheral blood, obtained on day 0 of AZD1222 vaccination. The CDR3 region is CASTPSGRGPGNTIYF. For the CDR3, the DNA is TGCGCCAGCACCCCCTCCGGGAGGGGGCCTGGAAACACCATATATTTT.